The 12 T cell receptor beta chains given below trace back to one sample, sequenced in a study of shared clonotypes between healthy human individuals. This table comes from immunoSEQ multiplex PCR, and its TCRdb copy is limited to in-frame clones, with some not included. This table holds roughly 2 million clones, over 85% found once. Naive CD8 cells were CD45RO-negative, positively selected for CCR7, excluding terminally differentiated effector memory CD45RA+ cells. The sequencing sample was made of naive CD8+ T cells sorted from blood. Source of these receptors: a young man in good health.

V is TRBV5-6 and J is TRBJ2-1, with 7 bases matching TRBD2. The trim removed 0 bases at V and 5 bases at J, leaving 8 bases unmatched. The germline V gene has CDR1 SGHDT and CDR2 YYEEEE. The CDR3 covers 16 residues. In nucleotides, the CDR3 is TGTGCCAGCAGCTTGGACCTGGGGGGGTACGACAATGAGCAGTTCTTC. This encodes CASSLDLGGYDNEQFF.

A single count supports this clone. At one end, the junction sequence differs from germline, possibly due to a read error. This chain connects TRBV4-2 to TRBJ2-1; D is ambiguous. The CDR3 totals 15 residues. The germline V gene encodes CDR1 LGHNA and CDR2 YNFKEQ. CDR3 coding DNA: TGTGCCAGCAGCGAAGAGGTCGCGGCCTACAATGAGCAGTTCTTC. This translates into CASSEEVAAYNEQFF.

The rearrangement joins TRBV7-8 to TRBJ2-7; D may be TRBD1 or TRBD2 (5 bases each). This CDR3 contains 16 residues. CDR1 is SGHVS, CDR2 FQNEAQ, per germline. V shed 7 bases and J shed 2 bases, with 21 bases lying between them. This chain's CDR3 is CASNLIVGQGAYEQYF. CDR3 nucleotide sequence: TGTGCCAGCAACCTTATCGTGGGGCAGGGAGCCTACGAGCAGTACTTC.

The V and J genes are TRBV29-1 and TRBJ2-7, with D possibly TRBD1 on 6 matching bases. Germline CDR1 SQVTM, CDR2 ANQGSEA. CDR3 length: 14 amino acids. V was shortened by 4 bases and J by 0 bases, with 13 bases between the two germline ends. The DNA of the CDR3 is TGCAGCGTTGTGGGGGCCCCGAGCTCCTACGAGCAGTACTTC. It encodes CSVVGAPSSYEQYF.

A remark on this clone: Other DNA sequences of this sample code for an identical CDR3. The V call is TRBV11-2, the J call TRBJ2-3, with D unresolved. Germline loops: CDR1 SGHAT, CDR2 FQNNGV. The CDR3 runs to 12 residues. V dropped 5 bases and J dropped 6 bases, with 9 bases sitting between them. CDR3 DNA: TGTGCCAGCAGCCTCATGGCGGATACGCAGTATTTT. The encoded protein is CASSLMADTQYF.

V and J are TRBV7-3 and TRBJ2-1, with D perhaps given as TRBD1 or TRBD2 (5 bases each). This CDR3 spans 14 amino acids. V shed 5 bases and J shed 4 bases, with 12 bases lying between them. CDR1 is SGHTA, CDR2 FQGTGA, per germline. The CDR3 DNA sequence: TGTGCCAGCAGCCCCGGGGACGGGTACAATGAGCAGTTCTTC. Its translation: CASSPGDGYNEQFF.

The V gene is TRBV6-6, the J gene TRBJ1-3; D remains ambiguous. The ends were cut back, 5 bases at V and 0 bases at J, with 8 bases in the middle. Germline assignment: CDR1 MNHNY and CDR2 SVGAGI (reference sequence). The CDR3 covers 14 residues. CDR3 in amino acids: CASSDDPSGNTIYF. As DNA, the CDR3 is TGTGCCAGCAGTGATGACCCCTCTGGAAACACCATATATTTT.

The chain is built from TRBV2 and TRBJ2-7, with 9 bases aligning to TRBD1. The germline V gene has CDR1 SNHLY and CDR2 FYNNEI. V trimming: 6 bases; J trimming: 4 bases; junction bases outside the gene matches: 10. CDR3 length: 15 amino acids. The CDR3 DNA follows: TGTGCCAGCAGGGAGGGACAGGGAGCGGAATACGAGCAGTACTTC. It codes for CASREGQGAEYEQYF. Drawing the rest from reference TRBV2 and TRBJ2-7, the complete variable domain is EPEVTQTPSHQVTQMGQEVILRCVPISNHLYFYWYRQILGQKVEFLVSFYNNEISEKSEIFDDQFSVERPDGSNFTLKIRSTKLEDSAMYFCASREGQGAEYEQYFGPGTRLTVT.

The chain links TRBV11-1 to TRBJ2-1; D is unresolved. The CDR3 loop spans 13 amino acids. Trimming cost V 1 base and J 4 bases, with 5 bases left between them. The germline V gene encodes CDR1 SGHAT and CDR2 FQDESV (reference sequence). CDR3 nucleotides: TGTGCCAGCAGCTTAGTACCGTACAATGAGCAGTTCTTC. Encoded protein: CASSLVPYNEQFF. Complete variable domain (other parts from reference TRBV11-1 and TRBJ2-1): EAEVAQSPRYKITEKSQAVAFWCDPISGHATLYWYRQILGQGPELLVQFQDESVVDDSQLPKDRFSAERLKGVDSTLKIQPAELGDSAMYLCASSLVPYNEQFFGPGTRLTVL.

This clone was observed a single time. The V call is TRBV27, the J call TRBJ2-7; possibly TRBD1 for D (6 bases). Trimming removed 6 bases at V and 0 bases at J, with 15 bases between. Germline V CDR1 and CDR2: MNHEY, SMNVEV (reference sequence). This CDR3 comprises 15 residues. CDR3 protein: CASRPGVSNSYEQYF. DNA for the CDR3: TGTGCCAGCAGACCAGGGGTCTCAAACTCCTACGAGCAGTACTTC.

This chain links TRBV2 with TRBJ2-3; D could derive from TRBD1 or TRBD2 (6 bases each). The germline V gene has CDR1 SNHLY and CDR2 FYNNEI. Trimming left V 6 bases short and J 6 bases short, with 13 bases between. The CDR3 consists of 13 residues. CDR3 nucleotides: TGTGCCAGCAGAGGGGGACTTACGGATACGCAGTATTTT. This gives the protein CASRGGLTDTQYF.

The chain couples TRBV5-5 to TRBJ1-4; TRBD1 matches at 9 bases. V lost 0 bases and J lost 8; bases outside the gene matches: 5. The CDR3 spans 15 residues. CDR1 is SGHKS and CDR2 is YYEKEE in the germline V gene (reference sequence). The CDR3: CASSLAGTGREKLFF. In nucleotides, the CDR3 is TGTGCCAGCAGCTTGGCCGGGACAGGGCGCGAAAAACTGTTTTTT.